What follows are 13 T cell receptor beta chains derived from one specimen sequenced in a study of shared clonotypes between healthy human individuals. TCRdb's table, derived via immunoSEQ multiplex PCR, lists solely in-frame clones and lacks some. There are some 2.4 million clones in the sample; 80% to 95% occur only once, and 0.36% lies in the top ten. The sequenced sample was naive CD4+ T cells from PBMCs. Subset in this sample: CD45RA+ positively selected. The source is a man aged 18 to 35 in good health. Some clones in this sample may be carry-over from other donors' samples.

This clone showed up just once. CDR3 residues: CASSSNTGSSYEQYF. The CDR3 coding sequence is TGCGCCAGCAGTTCTAATACAGGGAGCTCCTACGAGCAGTACTTC. The chain carries TRBV10-1 and TRBJ2-7; TRBD1 might be the D (6 bases). V was clipped by 5 bases and J by 0 bases, with 14 bases between them. Germline loops: CDR1 WNHNN, CDR2 SYGVQD (reference sequence). The CDR3 covers 15 residues.

The chain recombines TRBV4-1 with TRBJ1-2; 10 nucleotides agree with TRBD1. CDR1 is MGHRA and CDR2 is YSYEKL in the germline V gene. V was clipped by 1 base and J by 6 bases; unmatched bases: 5. This CDR3 comprises 15 residues. The CDR3 DNA reads TGCGCCAGCAGCCAAGTGGGGGACAGGGGCGATGGCTACACCTTC. It yields the protein CASSQVGDRGDGYTF.

Remarks on this clone: Other DNA sequences in this sample translate to the same CDR3. This rearrangement joins TRBV7-2 to TRBJ2-3, with no clear D. V was shortened by 3 bases and J by 1 base, with 8 bases between the two germline ends. In germline, CDR1 is SGHTA, CDR2 FQGNSA. This CDR3 comprises 14 residues. The chain's CDR3 is CASSLAGGTDTQYF. In DNA form, the CDR3 reads TGTGCCAGCAGCTTGGCCGGTGGCACAGATACGCAGTATTTT. The full variable domain, completed using reference TRBV7-2 and TRBJ2-3, is GAGVSQSPSNKVTEKGKDVELRCDPISGHTALYWYRQSLGQGLEFLIYFQGNSAPDKSGLPSDRFSAERTGGSVSTLTIQRTQQEDSAVYLCASSLAGGTDTQYFGPGTRLTVL.

The chain links TRBV2 to TRBJ2-7; the D call may be TRBD1 or TRBD2 (5 bases each). CDR3 size: 13 residues. Germline assignment: CDR1 SNHLY and CDR2 FYNNEI. V shed 10 bases and J shed 0 bases, with 13 bases lying between them. Here the CDR3 DNA reads TGTGCCACCGGCCGGGGCGGCTCCTACGAGCAGTACTTC. Protein product: CATGRGGSYEQYF.

The chain recombines TRBV4-1 with TRBJ2-2; D might be TRBD1 (6 bases). V was shortened by 7 bases and J by 3 bases, with 12 bases between the two germline ends. This CDR3 contains 14 residues. CDR1 MGHRA and CDR2 YSYEKL come from the germline V gene. CDR3 protein: CASTKTGHTGELFF. The CDR3 region has the DNA TGCGCCAGCACGAAAACAGGGCACACCGGGGAGCTGTTTTTT.

This clone was seen only once. Different DNA sequences within this sample yield the same CDR3. This chain uses TRBV2 with TRBJ2-5; TRBD1 might be the D (7 bases). The germline V and J ends were trimmed by 2 bases and 4 bases, with 8 bases remaining between them. CDR1 is SNHLY and CDR2 is FYNNEI in the germline V gene. The CDR3 covers 13 residues. The DNA for the CDR3 is TGTGCCAGCAGTGAACAGGGGGGAGAGACCCAGTACTTC. Encoded protein: CASSEQGGETQYF.

The rearrangement links TRBV11-2 to TRBJ1-1; D is unclear. Germline-derived CDR1 and CDR2 are SGHAT and FQNNGV. The length of the CDR3 is 15 residues. V was trimmed by 1 base and J by 0 bases, leaving 9 bases between them. CDR3 protein: CASSLVLGMNTEAFF. CDR3 coding DNA: TGTGCCAGCAGCTTAGTTTTGGGGATGAACACTGAAGCTTTCTTT. The variable domain in full, completed from reference TRBV11-2 and TRBJ1-1, reads EAGVAQSPRYKIIEKRQSVAFWCNPISGHATLYWYQQILGQGPKLLIQFQNNGVVDDSQLPKDRFSAERLKGVDSTLKIQPAKLEDSAVYLCASSLVLGMNTEAFFGQGTRLTVV.

CDR3 loop: CASSKTNQPQHF. The DNA for the CDR3 is TGTGCCAGTAGTAAAACCAATCAGCCCCAGCATTTT. The chain couples TRBV19 to TRBJ1-5; no firm D call. The CDR3 spans 12 residues. CDR1 LNHDA and CDR2 SQIVND come from the germline V gene (reference sequence). Trimming cost V 4 bases and J 3 bases, with 4 bases left between them.

The rearrangement links TRBV27 to TRBJ2-7; D tentatively reads TRBD1 or TRBD2 (5 bases each). V lost 4 bases and J lost 3, with 31 bases in between. Germline V gene lookup returns CDR1 MNHEY and CDR2 SMNVEV (reference sequence). The CDR3 totals 20 residues. The CDR3 reads CASSSSKPDLPGRKIYEQYF. The DNA for the CDR3 is TGTGCCAGCAGTTCCTCCAAACCCGATCTTCCGGGACGCAAGATCTACGAGCAGTACTTC.

This sequence joins TRBV27 and TRBJ1-2; possible D gene TRBD1, 5 bases. The CDR3 has 15 amino acids. Germline values: CDR1 MNHEY, CDR2 SMNVEV (reference sequence). Trimming removed 3 bases from V and 6 bases from J, with 17 bases in between. This CDR3 reads CASSFRGTGSNGYTF. Here the CDR3 DNA reads TGTGCCAGCAGTTTCCGGGGGACGGGGAGTAATGGCTACACCTTC.

The chain links TRBV9 to TRBJ2-1; perhaps D is TRBD1 or TRBD2 (6 bases each). CDR3 length equals 16 residues. The germline V gene has CDR1 SGDLS and CDR2 YYNGEE. Trimming stripped 1 base from V and 7 bases from J, with 18 bases between. The CDR3 nucleotides are TGTGCCAGCAGCGTAAAGACTAGGGGGGCTGAGAATGAGCAGTTCTTC. Translation: CASSVKTRGAENEQFF.

The chain is built from TRBV28 and TRBJ1-1; D gene ambiguous. Germline V gene data show CDR1 as MDHEN and CDR2 as SYDVKM. The CDR3 loop spans 12 amino acids. The V end was cut by 8 bases, the J end by 1 base, with 8 bases between. CDR3: CASVGANTEAFF. DNA of the CDR3: TGTGCCAGCGTAGGCGCGAACACTGAAGCTTTCTTT. Together with reference TRBV28 and TRBJ1-1, the CDR3 gives the full variable domain: DVKVTQSSRYLVKRTGEKVFLECVQDMDHENMFWYRQDPGLGLRLIYFSYDVKMKEKGDIPEGYSVSREKKERFSLILESASTNQTSMYLCASVGANTEAFFGQGTRLTVV.

As concerns this clone: The identical CDR3 is also encoded by other nucleotide sequences in the sample. Written as DNA, the CDR3 is TGCAGCGTTGCCGGGAGGGCGACAGATACGCAGTATTTT. As protein: CSVAGRATDTQYF. The chain recombines TRBV29-1 with TRBJ2-3, with 8 bases that match TRBD2. The CDR3 totals 13 residues. The germline V gene has CDR1 SQVTM and CDR2 ANQGSEA. V shed 4 bases, J shed 3 bases, and the junction held 3 bases outside the gene matches.